This T cell receptor beta chain derives from a study of glioma-infiltrating T cells. General study results and limits: Very few CDR3 sequences were shared between tissue and blood. Non-neoplastic patients had below-expected tissue-blood divergence, while all gliomas exceeded expectation.

TCR alpha and beta CDR3 regions were amplified from RNA using iRepertoire nested multiplex PCR. Tissue mRNA or PBMC total RNA, roughly 90-450 ng, went into one-step reverse transcription and amplification. Via MiXCR, TCRdb re-called the multiplex PCR reads, giving one row per CDR3 protein. In the table there are 44,000 or so distinct CDR3 sequences, under 25% of which are singletons. Germline CDR1 LNHDA, CDR2 SQIVND (reference sequence). V gave up 9 bases and J gave up 2 bases; unmatched junction bases: 5. The CDR3 has 14 residues. Concerning this clonotype: Its antigen is not identified.

The source is a human donor with low-grade glioma or glioblastoma, undergoing nonglioma brain surgery, or in good health (not recorded which). J is TRBJ2-3 and V is TRBV19; TRBD2 aligns across 10 bases. The sequenced material came from glioma tissue, nonneoplastic brain tissue, or PBMCs (not recorded which). CDR3: CASHGTSDTDTQYF. The CDR3 region has the DNA TGTGCCAGCCACGGGACTAGCGACACAGATACGCAGTATTTT. The variable domain in full, with the rest retrieved from reference TRBV19 and TRBJ2-3, is DGGITQSPKYLFRKEGQNVTLSCEQNLNHDAMYWYRQDPGQGLRLIYYSQIVNDFQKGDIAEGYSVSREKKESFPLTVTSAQKNPTAFYLCASHGTSDTDTQYFGPGTRLTVL.